This T cell receptor (beta chain) was observed in a study of T cells in Graves' hyperthyroidism and ophthalmopathy. RNA transcripts were the template for amplifying TCR beta CDR3 regions. First-round RT-PCR of the TCR CDR3 relied on the HTBI primer set. TCRdb re-called the multiplex PCR reads through MiXCR, storing one row per CDR3 protein. Counted here are 480,000 or so distinct CDR3 sequences, approximately 49% occurring once; the ten biggest clones make up 35% to 50%. In this sample, this clonotype turned up many times. Its antigen is still unknown. Points from the study as a whole: Ophthalmopathy stood apart from stable hyperthyroidism in a 13 V-J model. Most thyroid clonotypes expanded above 0.001 were also detected in blood. The model's output predicted ophthalmopathy at a median of roughly seven months prior to onset.

From germline, CDR1 is SGHTA and CDR2 FQGNSA. The CDR3 length is 18 residues. The junction had 8 bases not matched to a gene; V was cut back by 1 base and J by 0 bases. The chain uses TRBV7-2 and TRBJ2-5, with 10 bases lining up with TRBD2. Sequences were obtained from peripheral blood or thyroid tissue (not recorded which). The receptor was derived from an adult woman with Graves' disease, either hyperthyroidism or ophthalmopathy (not recorded which). This CDR3 is CASSLEVAGGADQETQYF. The CDR3 nucleotides are TGTGCCAGCAGCTTAGAGGTAGCGGGAGGTGCGGACCAAGAGACCCAGTACTTC.